This T cell receptor beta chain was recorded in a study of T cells in Graves' hyperthyroidism and ophthalmopathy. Whole-study results and caveats: Most thyroid clonotypes with frequency above 0.001 were detected in blood.

When ophthalmopathy did not progress within 18 months, Graves' hyperthyroidism was considered stable. Newly diagnosed patients aged 18 to 65 had hyperthyroidism of under 2 months' duration. Clinical symptoms, serum thyroxine, TRAb, thyroid ultrasound and orbital computed tomography informed diagnoses. CDR3 length: 15 residues. The V gene's germline CDR1 is SGDLS and CDR2 YYNGEE. Trimming cost V 2 bases and J 3 bases, with 11 bases left between them. This clonotype was detected only a few times. Its specificity is not known. Amplification yielded TCR beta CDR3 regions, with RNA transcripts as the source. HTBI primers were employed in a first-round RT-PCR of the TCR CDR3. TCRdb reprocessed the multiplex PCR reads with MiXCR, giving one entry per CDR3 protein. The table shows about 570,000 distinct CDR3 sequences, with 14% occurring only once.

The clonotype was recovered from a woman in her thirties or forties with Graves' hyperthyroidism. The V call is TRBV9, the J call TRBJ2-2; a weak D match, TRBD1 (6 bases). The sample comprised blood. CDR3 in amino acids: CASSVRGSDTGELFF. CDR3 DNA sequence: TGTGCCAGCAGCGTCAGGGGTTCGGACACCGGGGAGCTGTTTTTT.